This T cell receptor beta chain was recorded in a study of T cells in Graves' hyperthyroidism and ophthalmopathy. Study-wide results and caveats: The blood repertoire included most of the expanded thyroid clonotypes above 0.001.

A few counts support this clonotype. Its specificity is unknown. The germline V gene has CDR1 SGHVS and CDR2 FQNEAQ. V lost 5 bases, J lost 0 bases, and 16 bases lay in between. This CDR3 has 16 amino acids. Authors of the study amplified TCR beta CDR3 regions from RNA transcripts. The primer set for the first-round RT-PCR of the TCR CDR3 was HTBI. TCRdb ran MiXCR on the multiplex PCR reads and lists one entry per CDR3 protein. The table lists approximately 600,000 distinct CDR3 sequences, roughly 14% of them singletons. The source material was blood. The TCR comes from a woman in her forties with Graves' ophthalmopathy. The J gene is TRBJ1-1, the V gene TRBV7-8, with a tentative D call TRBD1 (6 bases). The CDR3 nucleotides are TGTGCCAGCAGCCTGCCTGGTGGGGGCCTGAACACTGAAGCTTTCTTT. As protein: CASSLPGGGLNTEAFF.